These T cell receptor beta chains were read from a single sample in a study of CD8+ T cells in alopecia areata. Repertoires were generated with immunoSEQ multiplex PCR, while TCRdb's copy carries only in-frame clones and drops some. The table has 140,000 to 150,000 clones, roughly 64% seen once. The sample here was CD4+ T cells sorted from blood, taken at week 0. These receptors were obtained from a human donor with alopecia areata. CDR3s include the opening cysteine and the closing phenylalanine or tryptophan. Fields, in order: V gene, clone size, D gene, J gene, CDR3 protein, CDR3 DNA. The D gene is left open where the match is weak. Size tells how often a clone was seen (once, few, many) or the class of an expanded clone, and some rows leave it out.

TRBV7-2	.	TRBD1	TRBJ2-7	CASSWGTEYEQYF	TGTGCCAGCAGCTGGGGGACAGAATACGAGCAGTACTTC
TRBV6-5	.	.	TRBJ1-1	CASRRPMNTEAFF	TGTGCCAGCAGGAGACCTATGAACACTGAAGCTTTCTTT
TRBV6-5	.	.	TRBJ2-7	CASSYSRRAGEQYF	TGTGCCAGCAGTTACTCCCGCAGGGCGGGCGAGCAGTACTTC
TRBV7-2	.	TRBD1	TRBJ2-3	CASSGLSGTGSTDTQYF	TGTGCCAGCAGCGGCTTATCCGGGACAGGCAGCACAGATACGCAGTATTTT
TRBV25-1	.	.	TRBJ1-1	CASSERVDTEAFF	TGTGCCAGCAGTGAGAGGGTGGACACTGAAGCTTTCTTT
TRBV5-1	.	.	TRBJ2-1	CASRGGSYNEQFF	TGCGCCAGCAGGGGGGGCTCCTACAATGAGCAGTTCTTC
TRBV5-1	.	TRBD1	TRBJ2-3	CASSRGQNTDTQYF	TGCGCCAGCAGCCGGGGACAGAACACAGATACGCAGTATTTT
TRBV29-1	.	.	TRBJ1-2	CSASSTVYGYTF	TGCAGCGCAAGCTCGACAGTTTATGGCTACACCTTC
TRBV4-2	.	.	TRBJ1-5	CASSQGGGNSNQPQHF	TGTGCCAGCAGCCAAGGGGGCGGTAATAGCAATCAGCCCCAGCATTTT
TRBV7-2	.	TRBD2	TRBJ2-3	CASSLAAGEDTQYF	TGTGCCAGCAGCTTAGCAGCGGGGGAAGATACGCAGTATTTT
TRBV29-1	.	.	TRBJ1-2	CSVDGPDYGYTF	TGCAGCGTTGACGGACCAGACTATGGCTACACCTTC
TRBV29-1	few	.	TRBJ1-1	CSGYRAYDTEAFF	TGCAGCGGATACAGGGCCTACGACACTGAAGCTTTCTTT
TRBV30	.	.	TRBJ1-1	CAWRLLNTEAFF	TGTGCCTGGAGGTTGTTGAACACTGAAGCTTTCTTT
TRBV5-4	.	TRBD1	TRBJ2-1	CASSWDSNEQFF	TGTGCCAGCAGCTGGGACAGTAATGAGCAGTTCTTC
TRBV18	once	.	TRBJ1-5	CASSPGDDQPQHF	TGTGCCAGCTCACCCGGGGACGACCAGCCCCAGCATTTT
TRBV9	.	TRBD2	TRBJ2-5	CASSPLTSGGPRGETQYF	TGTGCCAGCAGCCCGCTGACTAGCGGGGGGCCCCGAGGGGAGACCCAGTACTTC
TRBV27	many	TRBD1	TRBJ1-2	CASRSPTGSGYTF	TGTGCCAGCAGATCCCCGACAGGGTCTGGCTACACCTTC
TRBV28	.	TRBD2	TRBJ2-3	CASIERGSTDTQYF	TGTGCCAGCATCGAGCGGGGGAGCACAGATACGCAGTATTTT
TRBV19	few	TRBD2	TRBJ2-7	CASSPTSGGAEEQYF	TGTGCCAGTAGTCCGACTAGCGGGGGGGCTGAGGAGCAGTACTTC
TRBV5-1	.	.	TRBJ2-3	CASSFTGDKDTQYF	TGCGCCAGCAGCTTTACGGGGGATAAAGATACGCAGTATTTT
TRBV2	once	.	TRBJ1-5	CASSGLNQPQHF	TGTGCCAGCAGTGGTCTAAATCAGCCCCAGCATTTT
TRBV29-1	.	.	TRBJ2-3	CSVGMASDTQYF	TGCAGCGTAGGGATGGCGTCAGATACGCAGTATTTT
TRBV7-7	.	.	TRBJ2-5	CASSLGDRSSTQYF	TGTGCTAGCAGCTTGGGGGACCGCAGCTCGACCCAGTACTTC
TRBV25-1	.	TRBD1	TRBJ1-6	CASSGATGGYNSPLHF	TGTGCCAGCAGTGGAGCGACAGGGGGGTATAATTCACCCCTCCACTTT
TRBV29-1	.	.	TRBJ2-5	CSCGEETQYF	TGCAGCTGCGGGGAGGAGACCCAGTACTTC
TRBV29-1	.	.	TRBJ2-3	CSVHLGTHTQYF	TGCAGCGTTCATCTCGGGACCCATACGCAGTATTTT